A selection of T cell receptor beta chains follows, all from one sample in a study of blood T cell repertoires in COVID-19. The repertoire was sequenced with immunoSEQ multiplex PCR; TCRdb's copy has only in-frame clones and lacks some. The table lists more than 110,000 clones, about nine tenths of them singletons. The sample consisted of PBMCs or T cells enriched from blood (not recorded which). The receptors were gathered from a man over 45 who had recovered from COVID-19. The conserved cysteine and the conserved F or W are not part of the CDR3 here. A D gene is named only where the DNA matches it firmly.

d_gene: TRBD2
j_gene: TRBJ2-7
v_gene: TRBV5-1
CDR3aa: ASSPRTSGREEQY

d_gene: TRBD2
j_gene: TRBJ2-1
v_gene: TRBV28
CDR3aa: ASHLAGGYNEQF

d_gene: -
j_gene: TRBJ1-2
v_gene: TRBV19
CDR3aa: ASSRLSYGYT

d_gene: -
j_gene: TRBJ1-5
v_gene: TRBV5-1
CDR3aa: ASSFGVSQPQH

d_gene: -
j_gene: TRBJ1-4
v_gene: TRBV6-2/TRBV6-3
CDR3aa: ASSYSKLRAQNEKLF

d_gene: -
j_gene: TRBJ2-2
v_gene: TRBV19
CDR3aa: ASSIEARGTGELF

d_gene: -
j_gene: TRBJ2-5
v_gene: TRBV5-1
CDR3aa: ASSLVAGSQETQY

d_gene: -
j_gene: TRBJ1-2
v_gene: TRBV5-5
CDR3aa: ASSLPPSYGYT

d_gene: TRBD2
j_gene: TRBJ2-1
v_gene: TRBV30
CDR3aa: AWSGTRGAGAQF

d_gene: -
j_gene: TRBJ1-1
v_gene: TRBV19
CDR3aa: ASSTGHFFLNTEAF

d_gene: TRBD1
j_gene: TRBJ1-1
v_gene: TRBV19
CDR3aa: ASSISGTGGTEAF

d_gene: TRBD2
j_gene: TRBJ2-5
v_gene: TRBV24-1
CDR3aa: ATSDFRDYEQETQY

d_gene: -
j_gene: TRBJ1-1
v_gene: TRBV7-2
CDR3aa: ASSSVRGDTEAF

d_gene: -
j_gene: TRBJ2-7
v_gene: TRBV9
CDR3aa: ASSPRQSSYEQY

d_gene: -
j_gene: TRBJ1-4
v_gene: TRBV7-9
CDR3aa: ASSPGATNEKLF

d_gene: -
j_gene: TRBJ1-1
v_gene: TRBV5-8
CDR3aa: ASSIGQPRRTEAF

d_gene: -
j_gene: TRBJ2-3
v_gene: TRBV11-3
CDR3aa: ASSSTSRGQY

d_gene: TRBD2
j_gene: TRBJ2-5
v_gene: TRBV28
CDR3aa: ASSFLAGGFPQETQY

d_gene: -
j_gene: TRBJ2-5
v_gene: TRBV28
CDR3aa: ASSLNRAGQETQY

d_gene: TRBD1
j_gene: TRBJ1-4
v_gene: TRBV5-4
CDR3aa: ASSSTGDEKLF

d_gene: TRBD1
j_gene: TRBJ2-1
v_gene: TRBV10-1
CDR3aa: ASKRSGGVEQF

d_gene: TRBD1
j_gene: TRBJ2-1
v_gene: TRBV11-2
CDR3aa: ASSLSGTGGHNEQF

d_gene: TRBD1
j_gene: TRBJ2-7
v_gene: TRBV4-3
CDR3aa: ASSPLTGNYEQY

d_gene: -
j_gene: TRBJ1-1
v_gene: TRBV7-2
CDR3aa: ASSFRKYAEAF

d_gene: -
j_gene: TRBJ1-6
v_gene: TRBV19
CDR3aa: ASSINPAADSPLH

d_gene: -
j_gene: TRBJ1-1
v_gene: TRBV11-2
CDR3aa: ASSRARTNSGTEAF

d_gene: -
j_gene: TRBJ1-3
v_gene: TRBV30
CDR3aa: AWSVGQLGNTIY

d_gene: TRBD2
j_gene: TRBJ2-1
v_gene: TRBV2
CDR3aa: ASGSRPSGALGEQF

d_gene: -
j_gene: TRBJ1-1
v_gene: TRBV7-2
CDR3aa: ASSLATGTEAF